This T cell receptor beta chain was captured by sequencing in a study of shared clonotypes between healthy human individuals. This clone was seen just once. Germline lookup yields CDR1 MNHNS and CDR2 SASEGT. Trimming left V 3 bases short and J 1 base short, with 12 bases between. The CDR3 has 15 amino acids. Sequencing used immunoSEQ multiplex PCR; TCRdb keeps in-frame clones, though not all of them. The sample carries a few million clones, 85% to 95% recorded once. Specimen: naive CD4+ T cells from PBMCs. Indicated subset: CD45RA+ positively selected. The chain uses TRBV6-1 and TRBJ1-1, with D perhaps matching TRBD1 (6 bases). This TCR came from a man in his late teens or twenties in good health. Some clones in this sample may be carry-over from other donors' samples. The CDR3 nucleotides are TGTGCCAGCAGTGATGACCTGACAGGGAACACTGAAGCTTTCTTT. This codes for CASSDDLTGNTEAFF.